This T cell receptor (beta chain) was captured in a study of T cell repertoires in cytomegalovirus infection. Study-level information: From public TCR beta signatures came an indication of both CMV infection and matching HLA type.

Many counts were recorded for this clonotype. Its antigen remains unknown. TCRdb analysed the reads with MiXCR anew, one entry per CDR3 protein. In the table there are 100,000 to 150,000 distinct CDR3 sequences, over 30% of which are singletons. The sequence came from a human donor in good health (CMV status not recorded). Some clones in this sample may be carry-over from other donors' samples. This specimen consisted of CD8+ T cells from cultured PBMCs, obtained from culture after CMV antigen stimulation.

CDR3 amino acids: CSVVHLRPDQTYEQYF. As DNA, the CDR3 is TGCAGCGTTGTTCATCTTCGTCCGGACCAGACCTACGAGCAGTACTTC. The J gene is TRBJ2-7, the V gene TRBV29-1; no clear D gene. Trimming removed 4 bases at V and 2 bases at J, with 21 bases between. Looked up from germline, CDR1 is SQVTM and CDR2 is ANQGSEA. The CDR3 totals 16 residues.